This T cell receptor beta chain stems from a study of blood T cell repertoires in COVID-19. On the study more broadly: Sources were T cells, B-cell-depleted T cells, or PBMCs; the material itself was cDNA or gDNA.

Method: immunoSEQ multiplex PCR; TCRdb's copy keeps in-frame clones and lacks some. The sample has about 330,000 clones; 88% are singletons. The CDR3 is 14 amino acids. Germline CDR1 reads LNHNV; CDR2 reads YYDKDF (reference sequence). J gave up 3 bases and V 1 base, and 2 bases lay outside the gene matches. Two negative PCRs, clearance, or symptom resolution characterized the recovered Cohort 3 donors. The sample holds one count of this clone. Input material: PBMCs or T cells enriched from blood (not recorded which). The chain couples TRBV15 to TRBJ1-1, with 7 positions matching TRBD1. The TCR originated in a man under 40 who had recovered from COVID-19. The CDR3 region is CATSRGTGYTEAFF. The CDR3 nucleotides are TGTGCCACCAGCAGAGGGACAGGTTACACTGAAGCTTTCTTT. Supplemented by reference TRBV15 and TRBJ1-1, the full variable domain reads DAMVIQNPRYQVTQFGKPVTLSCSQTLNHNVMYWYQQKSSQAPKLLFHYYDKDFNNEADTPDNFQSRRPNTSFCFLDIRSPGLGDTAMYLCATSRGTGYTEAFFGQGTRLTVV.